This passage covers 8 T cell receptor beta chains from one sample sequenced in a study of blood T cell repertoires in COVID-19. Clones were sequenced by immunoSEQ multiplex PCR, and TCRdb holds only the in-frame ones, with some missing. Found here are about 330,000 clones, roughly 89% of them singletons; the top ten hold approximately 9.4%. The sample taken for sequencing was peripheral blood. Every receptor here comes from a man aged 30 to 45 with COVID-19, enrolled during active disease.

The CDR3 spells CASGSGQETQYF. Written as DNA, the CDR3 is TGTGCTAGTGGTTCGGGACAAGAGACCCAGTACTTC. This chain connects TRBV12-5 to TRBJ2-5, with D perhaps TRBD2 (5 bases). The CDR3 length is 12 residues. The germline gives CDR1 LGHNT, CDR2 FRNRAP. V lost 4 bases and J lost 2, with 5 bases in between.

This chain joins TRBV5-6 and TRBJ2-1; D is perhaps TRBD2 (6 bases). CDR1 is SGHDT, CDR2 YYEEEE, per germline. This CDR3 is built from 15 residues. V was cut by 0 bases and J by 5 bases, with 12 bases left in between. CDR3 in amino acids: CASSLAARGHNEQFF. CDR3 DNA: TGTGCCAGCAGCTTGGCCGCGCGGGGTCACAATGAGCAGTTCTTC.

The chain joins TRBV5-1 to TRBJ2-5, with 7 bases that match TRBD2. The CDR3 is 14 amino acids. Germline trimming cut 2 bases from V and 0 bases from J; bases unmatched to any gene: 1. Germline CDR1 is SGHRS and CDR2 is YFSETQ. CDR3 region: CASSFGTNQETQYF. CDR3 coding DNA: TGCGCCAGCAGCTTCGGGACTAACCAAGAGACCCAGTACTTC. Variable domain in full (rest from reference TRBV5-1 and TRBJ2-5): KAGVTQTPRYLIKTRGQQVTLSCSPISGHRSVSWYQQTPGQGLQFLFEYFSETQRNKGNFPGRFSGRQFSNSRSEMNVSTLELGDSALYLCASSFGTNQETQYFGPGTRLLVL.

DNA for the CDR3: TGTGCCAGCAGTTTGGATGGAGGGTTCTACGAGCAGTACTTC. Its protein product is CASSLDGGFYEQYF. J is TRBJ2-7 and V is TRBV28, with D maybe TRBD2 (6 bases). Germline V gene lookup returns CDR1 MDHEN and CDR2 SYDVKM. The CDR3 covers 14 residues. V shed 3 bases and J shed 3 bases, with 12 bases lying between them.

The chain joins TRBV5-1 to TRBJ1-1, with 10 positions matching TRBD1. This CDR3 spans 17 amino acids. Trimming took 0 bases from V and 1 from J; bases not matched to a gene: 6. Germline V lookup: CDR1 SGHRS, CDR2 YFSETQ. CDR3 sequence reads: CASSLVVTGGRNTEAFF. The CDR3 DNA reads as TGCGCCAGCAGCTTGGTGGTGACAGGGGGCCGGAACACTGAAGCTTTCTTT.

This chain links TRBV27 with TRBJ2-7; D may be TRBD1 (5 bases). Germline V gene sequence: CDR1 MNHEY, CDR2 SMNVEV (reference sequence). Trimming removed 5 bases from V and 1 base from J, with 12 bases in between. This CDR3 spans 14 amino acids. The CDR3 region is CASSPRTPSYEQYF. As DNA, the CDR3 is TGTGCCAGCAGTCCCCGGACACCTTCCTACGAGCAGTACTTC.

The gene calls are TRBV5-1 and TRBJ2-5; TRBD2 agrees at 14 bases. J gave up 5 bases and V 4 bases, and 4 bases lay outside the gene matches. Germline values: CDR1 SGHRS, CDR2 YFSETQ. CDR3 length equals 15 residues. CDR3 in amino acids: CASSAGTSGGETQYF. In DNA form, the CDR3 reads TGCGCCAGCAGCGCGGGGACTAGCGGGGGTGAGACCCAGTACTTC.

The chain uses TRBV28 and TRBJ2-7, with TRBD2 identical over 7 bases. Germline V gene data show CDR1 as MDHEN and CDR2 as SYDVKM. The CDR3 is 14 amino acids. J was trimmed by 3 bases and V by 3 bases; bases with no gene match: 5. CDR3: CASSFSGPNYEQYF. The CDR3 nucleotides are TGTGCCAGCAGTTTTAGCGGGCCAAACTACGAGCAGTACTTC.